Many counts were recorded for the clone carrying this T cell receptor (beta chain). Its matching antigen is unknown. Read coverage stops 3 residues before the CDR3 terminus; the germline J gene supplies the remainder. This record comes from a study of T cell clonality in common variable immunodeficiency. Whole-study results and caveats: Authors noted CVID clonality's cause needs subpopulation repertoire sequencing. Fewer TCRbeta clones were shared among CVID subjects than controls. Reportedly, TCR beta sequences from common variable immunodeficiency showed fewer deletions and N-nucleotide insertions. CVID subjects had higher TCRbeta clonality than healthy controls, most marked in about a third.

Profiled with immunoSEQ multiplex PCR; TCRdb holds only in-frame clones, not every one. This sample comprises more than 30,000 clones, none seen once only. The CDR3 runs to 12 residues. Trimming took 5 bases from V and 5 from J, leaving 9 bases between them. Germline lookup yields CDR1 SGHTA and CDR2 FQGNSA. The rearrangement uses TRBV7-2 and TRBJ1-1, with D unclear. The receptor was derived from a person aged 18 to 69 in good health. Material: peripheral blood mononuclear cells. The CDR3 protein is CASSEGRTEAFF. The DNA read from the CDR3 is TGTGCCAGCAGCGAAGGCAGGACTGAA.